What follows are 21 T cell receptor beta chains derived from one specimen sequenced in a study of technical replicates of blood from several donors (dated by TCRdb to 2015 to 2018). Library generation was performed with the immunoSEQ multiplex PCR assay. The table comes from immuneACCESS by way of TCRdb, which keeps in-frame sequences with V and J called. Part of the clones is missing from these tables; in studies checked, under half for an unresolved V gene and the rest for unknown reasons. A total of tens of thousands of clones appear in this sample, 92% of them only once. 0.42% of the sample is held by the ten biggest clonotypes. The material sequenced was T cells isolated from PBMCs. Source of these receptors: a human donor in good health.

The chain has TRBV18 and TRBJ1-1, with D possibly matching TRBD1 (6 bases). This CDR3 region has 13 residues. The ends were cut back, 8 bases at V and 2 bases at J, with 12 bases in the middle. The germline gives CDR1 KGHSH, CDR2 LQKENI. This chain's CDR3 is CASARGRNTEAFF. As DNA, the CDR3 is TGTGCCAGCGCCAGGGGAAGAAACACTGAAGCTTTCTTT.

V gene TRBV28 combines with J gene TRBJ2-2; 7 bases map to TRBD1. V lost 6 bases to trimming and J lost 7 bases; unmatched junction nucleotides: 8. Germline V CDR1 and CDR2: MDHEN, SYDVKM. This CDR3 region has 14 residues. This CDR3 is CASRTDREVGELFF. Here the CDR3 DNA reads TGTGCCAGCAGGACTGACAGGGAAGTCGGGGAGCTGTTTTTT.

This clone was detected only once. The chain couples TRBV7-9 to TRBJ2-1, with TRBD2 identical over 12 bases. The CDR3 loop spans 15 amino acids. J lost 8 bases, V lost 5 bases, and 7 bases had no gene match. CDR1 SEHNR and CDR2 FQNEAQ come from the germline V gene (reference sequence). This CDR3 reads CASSRLAGGPDEQFF. CDR3 DNA: TGTGCCAGCAGCCGGCTAGCGGGAGGGCCCGATGAGCAGTTCTTC.

As DNA, the CDR3 is TGTGCCAGCAGTGCACAGGGGGCGAACACCGGGGAGCTGTTTTTT. It encodes CASSAQGANTGELFF. The rearrangement joins TRBV25-1 to TRBJ2-2; 8 bases fit TRBD1. Germline-derived CDR1 and CDR2 are MGHDK and SYGVNS. The CDR3 is made up of 15 amino acids. The V gene end was trimmed by 4 bases and the J gene end by 0 bases; junction bases not matched to a gene: 1.

This chain links TRBV6-5 with TRBJ1-2, with D possibly being TRBD1 (5 bases). Germline loops: CDR1 MNHEY, CDR2 SVGAGI. V lost 2 bases and J lost 7, with 14 bases in between. The CDR3 spans 14 residues. In nucleotides, the CDR3 is TGTGCCAGCAGTTACGGCCTCAGGGCGGCTGGCTACACCTTC. Its protein product is CASSYGLRAAGYTF.

V usage is TRBV6-1 and J usage is TRBJ2-5; the D gene is possibly TRBD2 (7 bases). The germline gives CDR1 MNHNS, CDR2 SASEGT. V was cut by 6 bases and J by 2 bases, with 16 bases left in between. This CDR3 has 15 amino acids. The CDR3: CASRFAAGHQETQYF. The CDR3 DNA sequence: TGTGCCAGCAGATTTGCAGCGGGACATCAAGAGACCCAGTACTTC.

This clone was detected only once. V is TRBV9 and J is TRBJ2-1; D unclear. The CDR3 consists of 13 residues. With 0 bases removed from V and 8 bases from J, the gap between germline ends came to 9 bases. Germline loops: CDR1 SGDLS, CDR2 YYNGEE. DNA of the CDR3: TGTGCCAGCAGCGTAGGCCAGAGGTATGAGCAGTTCTTC. This codes for CASSVGQRYEQFF.

V is TRBV29-1 and J is TRBJ2-7, with D possibly TRBD2 on 6 matching bases. V gave up 4 bases and J gave up 5 bases, with 18 bases separating them. From germline, CDR1 is SQVTM and CDR2 ANQGSEA. The CDR3 length is 14 residues. In nucleotides, the CDR3 is TGCAGCGTTGTTCTAACCGGGGGTGCCGACGAGCAGTACTTC. Protein product: CSVVLTGGADEQYF.

The chain carries TRBV5-1 and TRBJ1-4; perhaps TRBD1 as D (6 bases). Trimming cost V 0 bases and J 7 bases, with 13 bases left between them. Germline V lookup: CDR1 SGHRS, CDR2 YFSETQ. This CDR3 region has 15 residues. This chain's CDR3 is CASSLDDRSSEKLFF. The CDR3 DNA reads as TGCGCCAGCAGCTTGGATGACAGGTCTAGTGAAAAACTGTTTTTT.

The chain is built from TRBV6-1 and TRBJ2-7, with TRBD2 matching 10 bases. The CDR3 is made up of 15 amino acids. The germline CDR1 and CDR2 sequences are MNHNS and SASEGT. Losses at the gene ends were 2 bases for V and 9 bases for J; bases not matched to a gene: 10. The CDR3 DNA is TGTGCCAGCAGTGAATTGGCCAGCGGGAGGGTCGCGCAGTACTTC. Its translation: CASSELASGRVAQYF.

This clone came up a few times. The chain uses TRBV11-2 and TRBJ1-1; D is unclear. The CDR3 length is 15 residues. The V end was cut by 2 bases, the J end by 1 base, with 11 bases between. CDR1 and CDR2 (germline): SGHAT, FQNNGV. In nucleotides, the CDR3 is TGTGCCAGCAGCTTACTTCTGGGCGCGAACACTGAAGCTTTCTTT. It codes for CASSLLLGANTEAFF.

The chain is built from TRBV28 and TRBJ1-4; D uncertain. Trimming shortened V by 10 bases and J by 8 bases, and 17 bases separated the two germline ends. CDR1 is MDHEN and CDR2 is SYDVKM in the germline V gene. The CDR3 sequence is 13 residues long. The CDR3 DNA reads TGTGCCATTAGGACCCGAAGCGGAGAAAAACTGTTTTTT. This translates into CAIRTRSGEKLFF.

This chain joins TRBV29-1 and TRBJ2-1; 11 positions match TRBD2. Germline V lookup: CDR1 SQVTM, CDR2 ANQGSEA. J lost 4 bases, V lost 5 bases, and 13 bases had no gene match. This CDR3 comprises 17 residues. The CDR3 here is CSVLGTSGLWGYNEQFF. For the CDR3, the DNA is TGCAGCGTTCTTGGGACTAGCGGTCTTTGGGGATACAATGAGCAGTTCTTC.

This rearrangement joins TRBV25-1 to TRBJ1-1; TRBD1 is a possible D gene (5 bases). The CDR3 length is 14 residues. The germline gives CDR1 MGHDK, CDR2 SYGVNS. Trimming removed 7 bases from V and 1 base from J, with 13 bases in between. The CDR3, as DNA: TGTGCCAGCACCGCAACAGGTCCGAACACTGAAGCTTTCTTT. It yields the protein CASTATGPNTEAFF.

The chain links TRBV14 to TRBJ2-7; D call uncertain. The CDR3 runs to 13 residues. Trimming stripped 3 bases from V and 3 bases from J, with 9 bases between. Germline lookup yields CDR1 SGHDN and CDR2 FVKESK. The CDR3 nucleotides read TGTGCCAGCAGCCAGGCTCAGATCTACGAGCAGTACTTC. As protein: CASSQAQIYEQYF.

The chain joins TRBV6-5 to TRBJ1-1; D remains ambiguous. The CDR3 loop spans 13 amino acids. V was trimmed by 2 bases and J by 1 base, leaving 5 bases between them. CDR1 and CDR2 (germline): MNHEY, SVGAGI. The CDR3 DNA follows: TGTGCCAGCAGTTACAGCCGGAACACTGAAGCTTTCTTT. Its protein is CASSYSRNTEAFF.

The V gene is TRBV5-6, the J gene TRBJ2-2; a possible D gene is TRBD2 (6 bases). Germline V gives CDR1 SGHDT, CDR2 YYEEEE. The CDR3 extends over 14 amino acids. Trimming stripped 5 bases from V and 0 bases from J, with 8 bases between. The CDR3 nucleotides read TGTGCCAGCAGTCCGGGGGCGAACACCGGGGAGCTGTTTTTT. The encoded protein is CASSPGANTGELFF.

The CDR3, as DNA: TGCGCCAGCAGCTTTTCCACGGGTAATGAGCAGTTCTTC. Its translation is CASSFSTGNEQFF. The chain uses TRBV5-1 and TRBJ2-1; D unresolved. V was pared by 2 bases and J by 7 bases, with 10 bases between. Germline CDR1 and CDR2: SGHRS and YFSETQ. There are 13 residues in the CDR3. Full variable domain (remainder filled in from reference TRBV5-1 and TRBJ2-1): KAGVTQTPRYLIKTRGQQVTLSCSPISGHRSVSWYQQTPGQGLQFLFEYFSETQRNKGNFPGRFSGRQFSNSRSEMNVSTLELGDSALYLCASSFSTGNEQFFGPGTRLTVL.

The chain recombines TRBV10-2 with TRBJ2-7; 10 positions match TRBD1. The CDR3 is made up of 16 amino acids. V was clipped by 1 base and J by 2 bases; unmatched bases: 5. Germline-derived CDR1 and CDR2 are WSHSY and SAAADI. The CDR3 sequence is CASSEFGGQGAYEQYF. The DNA for the CDR3 is TGCGCCAGCAGTGAGTTTGGCGGACAGGGGGCCTACGAGCAGTACTTC.

This chain links TRBV6-6 with TRBJ1-5; possibly TRBD1 for D (5 bases). Germline V CDR1 and CDR2: MNHNY, SVGAGI (reference sequence). The V gene lost 8 bases and the J gene lost 9 bases, with 11 bases spanning the gap. The CDR3 extends over 11 amino acids. CDR3 sequence: CASQSGGPQHF. CDR3 DNA: TGTGCCAGCCAGAGCGGGGGGCCCCAGCATTTT.

The V call is TRBV4-3, the J call TRBJ2-5; TRBD2 might be the D (6 bases). The CDR3 has 13 residues. Germline CDR1 LGHNA, CDR2 YSLEER. Trimming took 8 bases from V and 7 from J, leaving 17 bases between them. CDR3 sequence: CASGLTSYGTQYF. CDR3 in DNA: TGCGCCAGCGGCCTGACTAGTTACGGGACCCAGTACTTC.